A selection of T cell receptor beta chains follows, all from one sample in a study of PD-1 blockade in classical Hodgkin lymphoma. TCRdb keeps only in-frame clones here, not all; method: immunoSEQ multiplex PCR. The sample includes tens of thousands of clones, under 70% seen only once; the top ten take 5% to 6%. Sequences were derived from peripheral blood mononuclear cells (PBMCs), sampled at baseline. These receptors were collected from a human donor with classical Hodgkin lymphoma. Both conserved end residues are part of each CDR3. Fields, in order: D gene, J gene, V gene, clone size, CDR3 length, CDR3 DNA, CDR3 protein. The D gene is left open where the match is weak. Expanded clones get a size class; other rows say once, few or many, or leave the size out.

NA	TRBJ2-7	TRBV5-1	once	15	TGCGCCAGCAGCTTGGCTCAGGTAGGCTCCTACGAGCAGTACTTC	CASSLAQVGSYEQYF
NA	TRBJ2-2	TRBV4-1	once	15	TGCGCCAGCAGCCCCAGTGCCATGAACACCGGGGAGCTGTTTTTT	CASSPSAMNTGELFF
NA	TRBJ2-7	TRBV5-5	few	18	TGTGCCAGCAGCTACGAAGACAGGATCTTTCAATACTCCTACGAGCAGTACTTC	CASSYEDRIFQYSYEQYF
NA	TRBJ1-6	TRBV6-5	few	15	TGTGCCAGCAGTTACGCTGGGATGAATAATTCACCCCTCCACTTT	CASSYAGMNNSPLHF
NA	TRBJ2-3	TRBV7-9	NA	14	TGTGCCAGCAGCTTAGGTTACGGGCGGCATACGCAGTATTTT	CASSLGYGRHTQYF
TRBD1	TRBJ2-5	TRBV29-1	NA	13	TGCAGCGCCCTTCGGGACAGGGCTGAGACCCAGTACTTC	CSALRDRAETQYF
NA	TRBJ2-7	TRBV6-6	NA	15	TGTGCCAGCAGTCCCCCCCCGGGGGCCTCCTACGAGCAGTACTTC	CASSPPPGASYEQYF
NA	TRBJ1-3	TRBV5-4	few	14	TGTGCCAGCAGCTCCTCGGAAACTGGAAACACCATATATTTT	CASSSSETGNTIYF
NA	TRBJ2-7	TRBV28	NA	11	TGTGCCAGCAGGACACCCTACGAGCAGTACTTC	CASRTPYEQYF
NA	TRBJ2-5	TRBV5-1	NA	16	TGCGCCAGCAGCTTGGCCCAGGGGGGGACACAAGAGACCCAGTACTTC	CASSLAQGGTQETQYF
TRBD1	TRBJ2-5	TRBV19	NA	15	TGTGCCAGTAGTATAGGCGGACAGGGAAAAGAGACCCAGTACTTC	CASSIGGQGKETQYF
TRBD2	TRBJ2-7	TRBV27	NA	16	TGTGCCAGCAGTTCTCGCTTGGTAGCGGGGGCTGGAGAGCAGTACTTC	CASSSRLVAGAGEQYF
NA	TRBJ2-7	TRBV18	NA	15	TGTGCCAGCTCACCAATGAGGGACATCTCCTACGAGCAGTACTTC	CASSPMRDISYEQYF
NA	TRBJ2-5	TRBV5-1	NA	14	TGCGCCAGCAGCCAAGAGCCAAACCGAGAGACCCAGTACTTC	CASSQEPNRETQYF
NA	TRBJ1-3	TRBV18	NA	18	TGTGCCAGCTCACCCCTGGGTCTCACGAGAGTTTCTGGAAACACCATATATTTT	CASSPLGLTRVSGNTIYF
TRBD2	TRBJ2-7	TRBV18	once	21	TGTGCCAGCTCACCAGGCTCGGGGTCGGGGCAGTTGACTAGCGGAAACTACGAGCAGTACTTC	CASSPGSGSGQLTSGNYEQYF
NA	TRBJ1-5	TRBV18	NA	14	TGTGCCAGCTCTCCCGACGGGTTTAATCAGCCCCAGCATTTT	CASSPDGFNQPQHF
NA	TRBJ1-5	TRBV30	NA	14	TGTGCCTGGAGTTCGGACAGTAACAATCAGCCCCAGCATTTT	CAWSSDSNNQPQHF
TRBD1	TRBJ2-7	TRBV5-8	NA	13	TGTGCCAGCAAGGGGACAGGGGGCCACGAGCAGTACTTC	CASKGTGGHEQYF
NA	TRBJ1-5	TRBV30	NA	14	TGTGCCTGGAGTGTCAAAGCTCTAGGGCAGCCCCAGCATTTT	CAWSVKALGQPQHF
TRBD1	TRBJ1-1	TRBV5-1	once	14	TGCGCCAGCAGCTCTGGACAGGGGGCCACTGAAGCTTTCTTT	CASSSGQGATEAFF
TRBD1	TRBJ2-5	TRBV5-4	NA	13	TGTGCCAGCAGCTCAGGGGGCTGGGAGACCCAGTACTTC	CASSSGGWETQYF
NA	TRBJ1-5	TRBV28	NA	15	TGTGCCAGCAGATGGGGGCGGGGCCTCAGGCAGCCCCAGCATTTT	CASRWGRGLRQPQHF
NA	TRBJ1-3	TRBV5-1	NA	17	TGCGCCAGCAGCCGTTATTCAGGGGTTATAGCTGGAAACACCATATATTTT	CASSRYSGVIAGNTIYF
NA	TRBJ1-6	TRBV9	NA	15	TGTGCCAGCAGCCCTTCGACAGGCGGGAATTCACCCCTCCACTTT	CASSPSTGGNSPLHF
TRBD1	TRBJ1-2	TRBV6-6	NA	15	TGTGCCAGCCTGATGGACAGGGAACCTAACTATGGCTACACCTTC	CASLMDREPNYGYTF
TRBD1	TRBJ1-1	TRBV7-2	NA	15	TGTGCCAGCAGCTTAGAGGCCAGGGGGCGTACTGAAGCTTTCTTT	CASSLEARGRTEAFF
TRBD1	TRBJ2-1	TRBV30	NA	15	TGTGCCTGGAGTAACCGGGACAGGGCCTACAATGAGCAGTTCTTC	CAWSNRDRAYNEQFF
NA	TRBJ2-2	TRBV19	NA	17	TGTGCCAGTAGTATTTCGTGGTCCGGCGAGGTGGCCGGGGAGCTGTTTTTT	CASSISWSGEVAGELFF
NA	TRBJ1-2	TRBV28	once	14	TGTGCCAGCAGTTTCTCCAGGACGAACTATAGCTACACCTTC	CASSFSRTNYSYTF
TRBD1	TRBJ1-3	TRBV7-2	NA	16	TGTGCCAGCAGCCTAGGAGGGACAGGGGCAGGAAACACCATATATTTT	CASSLGGTGAGNTIYF
TRBD1	TRBJ2-7	TRBV9	NA	14	TGTGCCAGCAGCCCACTGGGGACAGGGGGCGAGCAGTACTTC	CASSPLGTGGEQYF
NA	TRBJ1-5	TRBV6-5	NA	15	TGTGCCAGCAGTTACTCTGCGTATAGCAATCAGCCCCAGCATTTT	CASSYSAYSNQPQHF
NA	TRBJ2-2	TRBV28	once	15	TGTGCCAGCAGGCTTGGGGACCGGGGTACCGGGGAGCTGTTTTTT	CASRLGDRGTGELFF
TRBD1	TRBJ2-7	TRBV10-3	NA	12	TGTGCCATCGGTGTGACAGGGAACGAGCAGTACTTC	CAIGVTGNEQYF
TRBD1	TRBJ1-2	TRBV18	NA	15	TGTGCCAGCTCACCTTGGACAGGGGTCCACTATGGCTACACCTTC	CASSPWTGVHYGYTF
NA	TRBJ2-5	TRBV5-1	NA	13	TGCGCCAGCAGCCCATCAGGGGCGGAGACCCAGTACTTC	CASSPSGAETQYF
NA	TRBJ2-7	TRBV28	few	13	TGTGCCAGCAGTTTACGGCCAGTTTACGAGCAGTACTTC	CASSLRPVYEQYF
TRBD2	TRBJ2-1	TRBV29-1	NA	17	TGCAGCGTACCGACTAGCGGGAGGGCCAAGCCCTACAATGAGCAGTTCTTC	CSVPTSGRAKPYNEQFF
TRBD1	TRBJ2-3	TRBV5-1	NA	15	TGCGCCAGCAGCTTGACAGGGGGCCCCACAGATACGCAGTATTTT	CASSLTGGPTDTQYF
NA	TRBJ1-5	TRBV6-5	NA	13	TGTGCCAGCAGTGGGGGGGTTAATCAGCCCCAGCATTTT	CASSGGVNQPQHF